This T cell receptor beta chain is from a study of blood T cell repertoires in COVID-19. Study-level background: Specimens from acute and convalescent COVID-19 originated in the United States, Italy and Spain.

TCRdb keeps only in-frame clones here, not all; method: immunoSEQ multiplex PCR. The sample holds under 20,000 clones; 77% are singletons and the top ten take around 16%. This CDR3 contains 17 residues. Germline V gene data show CDR1 as SGHTA and CDR2 as FQGTGA. Trimming cost V 0 bases and J 1 base; bases outside gene matches: 1. Seattle patients were enrolled while actively infected and followed longitudinally. This chain joins TRBV7-3 and TRBJ2-3; the match to TRBD2 covers 13 bases. This clonotype was sampled from a man aged 70 or older with COVID-19, enrolled during active disease. The sample was peripheral blood. The CDR3 DNA follows: TGTGCCAGCAGCTTAACGGGGACTAGCGGGGGCACAGATACGCAGTATTTT. Its translation: CASSLTGTSGGTDTQYF.